This T cell receptor (beta chain) was documented in a study of beta chain features in type 1 diabetes. Notes on the study in general: Patients showed naive, central memory and Treg TCRB repertoires that appeared more similar than those of healthy donors. Moderate yet significant TCRB CDR3 shortening was seen in Type 1 diabetes patients in all four CD4+ subsets.

Germline CDR1 is LNHDA and CDR2 is SQIVND (reference sequence). The J segment lost 1 base and the V segment lost 5 bases, leaving 8 bases of the junction unmatched. The length of the CDR3 is 16 residues. As to this clone: Its cognate antigen is unknown.

Expressed TCRB transcripts were sequenced, since all the RNA that had been isolated was reverse transcribed. Repertoires were generated with immunoSEQ multiplex PCR, while TCRdb's copy carries only in-frame clones and drops some. The sample lists hundreds of thousands of clones; around 15% were seen once. Sorted populations all exceeded 98% purity. The origin of this receptor is a man aged 18-30 years with type 1 diabetes. The sequenced sample consisted of naive CD4+ T cells from blood. The chain recombines TRBV19 with TRBJ2-3; 8 bases agree with TRBD1. CDR3: CASSLPGTGRTDTQYF. CDR3 sequence (DNA): TGTGCCAGTAGTCTCCCCGGGACAGGACGCACAGATACGCAGTATTTT.